This section outlines one T cell receptor (beta chain) sequence together with its context. The entry originates in a study of blood T cells in healthy people across ages. The CDR3 has 13 residues. J was trimmed by 6 bases and V by 7 bases; bases with no gene match: 4. Germline loops: CDR1 DFQATT, CDR2 SNEGSKA (reference sequence). PCR was performed a second time for 7 to 11 cycles using a sample-barcoded 5' primer and a J-beta primer mix. TCRdb called the 5' RACE reads again in MiXCR, with one record for every CDR3 protein. The sample carries around 940,000 distinct CDR3 sequences, roughly 51% recorded once.

Input material: blood. The sequence was collected from a woman aged 55-75 years in good health. The gene calls are TRBV20-1 and TRBJ2-1; 12 positions match TRBD2. The CDR3 DNA is TGCAGTGGGCTAGCGGGAGGGATCAATGAGCAGTTCTTC. Its translation: CSGLAGGINEQFF.